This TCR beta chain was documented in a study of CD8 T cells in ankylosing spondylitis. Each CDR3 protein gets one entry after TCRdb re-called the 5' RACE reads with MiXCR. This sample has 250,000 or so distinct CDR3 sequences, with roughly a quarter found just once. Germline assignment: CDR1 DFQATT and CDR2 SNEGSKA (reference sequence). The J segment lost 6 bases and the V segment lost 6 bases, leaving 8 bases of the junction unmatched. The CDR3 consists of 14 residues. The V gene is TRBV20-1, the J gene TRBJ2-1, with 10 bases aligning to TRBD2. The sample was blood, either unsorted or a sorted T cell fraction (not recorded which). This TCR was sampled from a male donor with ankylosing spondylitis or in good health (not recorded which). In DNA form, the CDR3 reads TGCAGTGCCGACAGCGGGGGGGGATTCAATGAGCAGTTCTTC. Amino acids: CSADSGGGFNEQFF.